Shown below are 28 T cell receptor beta chains from a single sample sequenced in a study of T cell responses to AZD1222 COVID-19 vaccine. Sequenced by immunoSEQ multiplex PCR; TCRdb stores in-frame clones only, minus some. The table shows 80,000 or so clones, with 80% to 90% occurring only once. The sample in question was peripheral blood, obtained on day 0 of AZD1222 vaccination. The receptor set was obtained from an adult in good health.

The J gene is TRBJ1-2, the V gene TRBV12-3 or TRBV12-4, with a weak D call TRBD1 (5 bases). This CDR3 is built from 13 residues. The V and J ends lost 10 bases and 3 bases respectively, with 15 bases between them. CDR3 loop: CAIQGYADYGYTF. CDR3 nucleotide sequence: TGTGCCATCCAGGGTTATGCCGACTATGGCTACACCTTC.

This clone was seen a few times. The V call is TRBV5-4, the J call TRBJ2-7, with TRBD1 as a possible D gene (6 bases). Germline CDR1 reads SGHNT; CDR2 reads YYREEE (reference sequence). The CDR3 length is 12 residues. The V end was cut by 0 bases, the J end by 5 bases, with 6 bases between. As DNA, the CDR3 is TGTGCCAGCAGCTTGGACAGGGACGAGCAGTACTTC. It encodes CASSLDRDEQYF.

In DNA form, the CDR3 reads TGTGCCAGAAGCGACGGGCGAGACAGGGGGAAAGCCTATGGCTACACCTTC. Amino acids: CARSDGRDRGKAYGYTF. This chain links TRBV5-3 with TRBJ1-2; 9 bases fit TRBD1. TRBV5-3 is identified as an open reading frame with a role that is uncertain. J gave up 4 bases and V 4 bases, and 14 bases lay outside the gene matches. This CDR3 contains 17 residues.

The chain couples TRBV27 to TRBJ1-6; 7 bases are a match to TRBD1. Germline V gene lookup returns CDR1 MNHEY and CDR2 SMNVEV (reference sequence). After removal of 5 bases from V and 3 bases from J, the junction contained 10 bases not matched to a gene. This CDR3 has 17 amino acids. The CDR3, as DNA: TGTGCCAGCAGTCCCCGGCGAGACAGGGACTATAATTCACCCCTCCACTTT. It encodes CASSPRRDRDYNSPLHF.

This sequence joins TRBV10-3 and TRBJ2-3; 9 bases map to TRBD2. Losses at the gene ends were 3 bases for V and 6 bases for J; bases not matched to a gene: 7. Germline CDR1 ENHRY, CDR2 SYGVKD. The CDR3 has 15 residues. The CDR3 sequence: CAISDERGVGDTQYF. The CDR3 region has the DNA TGTGCCATCAGTGACGAGCGGGGGGTTGGGGATACGCAGTATTTT.

The chain has TRBV19 and TRBJ2-5, with D possibly called TRBD1 or TRBD2 (5 bases each). Germline CDR1 LNHDA, CDR2 SQIVND (reference sequence). The germline V and J ends were trimmed by 0 bases and 5 bases, with 16 bases remaining between them. This CDR3 region has 16 residues. The DNA for the CDR3 is TGTGCCAGTAGTATAGATCGGGGCAGACTTGGGGAGACCCAGTACTTC. Translated: CASSIDRGRLGETQYF.

The chain uses TRBV7-2 and TRBJ2-6, with TRBD1 matching 9 bases. Per the germline V gene, CDR1 is SGHTA and CDR2 is FQGNSA. After removal of 4 bases from V and 0 bases from J, the junction contained 7 bases not matched to a gene. The CDR3 has 18 residues. Here the CDR3 reads CASSSPGQGSSGANVLTF. The CDR3 DNA follows: TGTGCCAGCAGCTCGCCGGGACAGGGAAGCTCTGGGGCCAACGTCCTGACTTTC.

This sequence joins TRBV15 and TRBJ1-6; TRBD1 matches at 7 bases. Germline loops: CDR1 LNHNV, CDR2 YYDKDF (reference sequence). This CDR3 is 15 amino acids long. V was pared by 4 bases and J by 10 bases, with 10 bases of the junction left unmatched. The CDR3 bases are TGTGCCACCAGCACCAGACAGGGATCGAACTCACCCCTCCACTTT. This gives the protein CATSTRQGSNSPLHF. The variable domain in full, with the rest retrieved from reference TRBV15 and TRBJ1-6, is DAMVIQNPRYQVTQFGKPVTLSCSQTLNHNVMYWYQQKSSQAPKLLFHYYDKDFNNEADTPDNFQSRRPNTSFCFLDIRSPGLGDTAMYLCATSTRQGSNSPLHFGNGTRLTVT.

This rearrangement joins TRBV4-1 to TRBJ1-1; TRBD1 is a possible D gene (6 bases). The CDR3 spans 15 residues. Germline V lookup: CDR1 MGHRA, CDR2 YSYEKL. Deletions cut 4 bases from V and 4 bases from J, with 16 bases between. The DNA of the CDR3 is TGCGCCAGCAGCCGGTCTCCGGGACAATTCACTGAAGCTTTCTTT. It specifies CASSRSPGQFTEAFF.

The chain joins TRBV3-1 (or the pseudogene TRBV3-2) to TRBJ1-5; tentatively, D is TRBD1 (6 bases). Trimming left V 1 base short and J 4 bases short, with 14 bases between. The V gene's germline CDR1 is LGHDT and CDR2 YNNKEL (reference sequence). The CDR3 has 16 amino acids. As DNA, the CDR3 is TGTGCCAGCAGCCAAGGTTCGGGGGCGAGGAATCAGCCCCAGCATTTT. This translates into CASSQGSGARNQPQHF.

V gene TRBV4-3 combines with J gene TRBJ2-1; D unclear. Germline V gene lookup returns CDR1 LGHNA and CDR2 YSLEER. V lost 1 base to trimming and J lost 5 bases, with 12 bases between them. CDR3 length equals 15 residues. The CDR3 region has the DNA TGCGCCAGCAGCCAAGCGTTGATTGTCGACAATGAGCAGTTCTTC. It translates to CASSQALIVDNEQFF.

This chain uses TRBV27 with TRBJ1-6; perhaps TRBD1 as D (5 bases). The V end lost 2 bases, the J end lost 9 bases, and 14 bases lay between the germline ends. The CDR3 consists of 15 residues. Germline V gene sequence: CDR1 MNHEY, CDR2 SMNVEV (reference sequence). CDR3: CASSLGRGGISPLHF. The CDR3 nucleotides read TGTGCCAGCAGTTTAGGTAGGGGAGGAATTTCACCCCTCCACTTT.

This sequence joins TRBV7-9 and TRBJ1-1; D unclear. Germline V gene lookup returns CDR1 SEHNR and CDR2 FQNEAQ (reference sequence). The germline V and J ends were trimmed by 6 bases and 5 bases, with 16 bases remaining between them. CDR3 length equals 14 residues. The chain's CDR3 is CASSTPGRTTEAFF. The CDR3 DNA follows: TGTGCCAGCAGTACGCCCGGTCGAACAACTGAAGCTTTCTTT.

This rearrangement joins TRBV6-5 to TRBJ2-1, with 12 bases aligning to TRBD2. The junction had 6 bases not matched to a gene; V was cut back by 2 bases and J by 7 bases. Germline loops: CDR1 MNHEY, CDR2 SVGAGI. The CDR3 extends over 16 amino acids. The CDR3 loop is CASSYSLAGGLNEQFF. Here the CDR3 DNA reads TGTGCCAGCAGTTACAGTCTAGCGGGGGGGCTAAATGAGCAGTTCTTC.

This clone appeared a single time. The chain employs TRBV28 and TRBJ1-1; possibly TRBD1 for D (6 bases). The CDR3 runs 13 residues. Germline loops: CDR1 MDHEN, CDR2 SYDVKM. Trimming took 6 bases from V and 3 from J, leaving 11 bases between them. In DNA, the CDR3 is TGTGCCAGCAGAGGACAGTTATACACTGAAGCTTTCTTT. Amino acid sequence: CASRGQLYTEAFF.

The CDR3 DNA is TGTGCCAGCAGCTCAACTCCGGGACAGGGGACTGAAGCTTTCTTT. It codes for CASSSTPGQGTEAFF. The chain employs TRBV5-5 and TRBJ1-1; 10 positions agree with TRBD1. V lost 3 bases, J lost 5 bases, and 7 bases stayed unmatched. The V gene's germline CDR1 is SGHKS and CDR2 YYEKEE (reference sequence). CDR3 length equals 15 residues.

This chain links TRBV7-9 with TRBJ1-4, with TRBD1 matching over 10 bases. CDR1 is SEHNR and CDR2 is FQNEAQ in the germline V gene (reference sequence). CDR3 length: 17 amino acids. The ends lost 2 bases at V and 7 bases at J; junction bases unmatched: 10. CDR3 residues: CASSLKMGQGIFEKLFF. Written as DNA, the CDR3 is TGTGCCAGCAGCTTAAAAATGGGACAGGGGATATTTGAAAAACTGTTTTTT.

A single count supports this clone. The V and J genes are TRBV11-1 and TRBJ2-7, with D tentatively TRBD2 (6 bases). Per the germline V gene, CDR1 is SGHAT and CDR2 is FQDESV (reference sequence). CDR3 length equals 15 residues. Trimming pared 5 bases from V and 2 bases from J, leaving 16 bases between. CDR3 sequence (DNA): TGTGCCAGCAGCCCACGGGGGAGGCCTCCCTACGAGCAGTACTTC. Protein product: CASSPRGRPPYEQYF.

About this clone itself: A read error may produce the germline difference seen at one junction end. J is TRBJ1-1 and V is TRBV7-3, with D unclear. The CDR3 totals 14 residues. Germline V gene lookup returns CDR1 SGHTA and CDR2 FQGTGA. This chain's CDR3 is CASSGPQATLEVFF. The CDR3, as DNA: TGTGCCAGCAGCGGACCCCAGGCGACCCTGGAAGTTTTCTTT.

The V gene is TRBV9, the J gene TRBJ2-3; TRBD2 aligns across 12 bases. Unmatched junction bases numbered 9, after V lost 3 bases and J lost 4 bases. This CDR3 region has 17 residues. CDR1 SGDLS and CDR2 YYNGEE come from the germline V gene. The CDR3 region has the DNA TGTGCCAGCAGCGAACGGGGACTAGCGGGTGAGGCAGATACGCAGTATTTT. Translation gives CASSERGLAGEADTQYF.

The CDR3 region has the DNA TGTGCCAGCAGCGCTCTCTCCTACGAGCAGTACTTC. Translated, it gives CASSALSYEQYF. The chain uses TRBV7-9 and TRBJ2-7; D is unresolved. The CDR3 spans 12 residues. Per the germline V gene, CDR1 is SEHNR and CDR2 is FQNEAQ (reference sequence). Between the trimmed V and J ends, which lost 5 bases and 0 bases, there was a span of 5 bases.

The chain recombines TRBV6-6 with TRBJ2-7, with 8 bases fitting TRBD1. The germline CDR1 and CDR2 sequences are MNHNY and SVGAGI (reference sequence). J lost 10 bases, V lost 0 bases, and 8 bases had no gene match. The CDR3 has 14 residues. CDR3 DNA sequence: TGTGCCAGCAGTTACTCCAACCGAGGACAGGGCCAGTACTTC. It encodes CASSYSNRGQGQYF.

The V and J genes are TRBV18 and TRBJ1-2; a possible D gene is TRBD1 (5 bases). Germline V gene sequence: CDR1 KGHSH, CDR2 LQKENI. Trimming pared 3 bases from V and 0 bases from J, leaving 11 bases between. The length of the CDR3 is 15 residues. CDR3 coding DNA: TGTGCCAGCTCACCCCCGACAGATACTAACTATGGCTACACCTTC. The encoded protein is CASSPPTDTNYGYTF.

The chain employs TRBV9 and TRBJ2-2; unclear D gene. CDR1 and CDR2 from the germline V gene are SGDLS and YYNGEE. Trimming shortened V by 0 bases and J by 6 bases, and 6 bases separated the two germline ends. CDR3 length equals 13 residues. The DNA of the CDR3 is TGTGCCAGCAGCGTAGTCGGCTCCGGGGAGCTGTTTTTT. It specifies CASSVVGSGELFF.

The J gene is TRBJ2-1, the V gene TRBV19, with 10 positions matching TRBD2. Germline assignment: CDR1 LNHDA and CDR2 SQIVND (reference sequence). V shed 5 bases, J shed 3 bases, and the junction held 4 bases outside the gene matches. The CDR3 runs 15 residues. DNA for the CDR3: TGTGCCAGTAGTGCTAGCGGGGGTATCTACAATGAGCAGTTCTTC. Amino acids: CASSASGGIYNEQFF.

This clone was detected only a few times. V and J are TRBV7-3 and TRBJ2-3; no reliable D call. Looked up from germline, CDR1 is SGHTA and CDR2 is FQGTGA. The CDR3 is 12 residues long. Between the trimmed V and J ends, which lost 5 bases and 9 bases, there was a span of 12 bases. DNA of the CDR3: TGTGCCAGCAGCCCCCAGCCTGGAACGCAGTATTTT. It codes for CASSPQPGTQYF.

The chain joins TRBV6-1 to TRBJ2-4; D uncertain. With 0 bases removed from V and 2 bases from J, the gap between germline ends came to 11 bases. Germline V gene lookup returns CDR1 MNHNS and CDR2 SASEGT. The CDR3 consists of 16 residues. The CDR3 sequence is CASSEAVARSKNIQYF. The CDR3 coding sequence is TGTGCCAGCAGTGAAGCGGTGGCGAGGTCCAAAAACATTCAGTACTTC.

The chain combines TRBV6-6 with TRBJ1-4; possible D gene TRBD1, 5 bases. V was pared by 8 bases and J by 5 bases, with 12 bases between. Looked up from germline, CDR1 is MNHNY and CDR2 is SVGAGI (reference sequence). The CDR3 contains 13 residues. The CDR3 region has the DNA TGTGCCAGCCTCGGGACGGAGAATGAAAAACTGTTTTTT. Protein: CASLGTENEKLFF.